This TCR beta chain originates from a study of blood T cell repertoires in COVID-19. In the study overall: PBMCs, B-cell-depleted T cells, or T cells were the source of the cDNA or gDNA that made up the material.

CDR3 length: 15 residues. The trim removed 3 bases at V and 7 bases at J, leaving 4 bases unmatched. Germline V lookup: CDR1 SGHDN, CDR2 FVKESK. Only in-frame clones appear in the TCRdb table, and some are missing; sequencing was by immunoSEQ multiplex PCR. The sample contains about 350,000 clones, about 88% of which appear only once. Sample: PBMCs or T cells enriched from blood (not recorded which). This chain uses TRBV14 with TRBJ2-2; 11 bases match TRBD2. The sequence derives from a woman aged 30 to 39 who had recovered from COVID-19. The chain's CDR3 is CASSHSGGADGELFF. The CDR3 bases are TGTGCCAGCAGCCATAGCGGGGGGGCCGACGGGGAGCTGTTTTTT.